What follows describes a single T cell receptor (beta chain). Its antigen is unknown. This sample is drawn from a study of OX40 agonist ivuxolimab in advanced cancers. Overall study: The patients' treatment was ivuxolimab, an agonistic anti-OX40 (CD134) antibody.

A history of autoimmune disease or systemic immunosuppression excluded patients. At cycle 4 day 1, cycle 7 day 1, and baseline, blood was sampled. Trimming took off 4 bases at V and 4 bases at J, with 9 bases between the two ends. Germline loops: CDR1 SGDLS, CDR2 YYNGEE. The CDR3 has 13 amino acids. Study results and limitations: Averaging showed that CD8+ T cells had more expanded clones than CD4+ did.

Sequencing was performed with immunoSEQ multiplex PCR; in TCRdb, only in-frame clones are kept and a portion is missing. The data contain roughly 50,000 clones, 89% of them seen just once; the ten biggest clones take up approximately 6%. The gene calls are TRBV9 and TRBJ2-1, with unresolved D. Sequencing was performed on CD4+ or CD8+ T cells sorted from blood, taken in a trial of the OX40 agonist ivuxolimab. The clonotype originates from an adult with an advanced solid tumor such as melanoma, head and neck, liver or kidney cancer. In DNA form, the CDR3 reads TGTGCCAGCAGCCCGGCTACATACAATGAGCAGTTCTTC. Translation gives CASSPATYNEQFF. Full variable domain (missing parts from reference TRBV9 and TRBJ2-1): DSGVTQTPKHLITATGQRVTLRCSPRSGDLSVYWYQQSLDQGLQFLIQYYNGEERAKGNILERFSAQQFPDLHSELNLSSLELGDSALYFCASSPATYNEQFFGPGTRLTVL.